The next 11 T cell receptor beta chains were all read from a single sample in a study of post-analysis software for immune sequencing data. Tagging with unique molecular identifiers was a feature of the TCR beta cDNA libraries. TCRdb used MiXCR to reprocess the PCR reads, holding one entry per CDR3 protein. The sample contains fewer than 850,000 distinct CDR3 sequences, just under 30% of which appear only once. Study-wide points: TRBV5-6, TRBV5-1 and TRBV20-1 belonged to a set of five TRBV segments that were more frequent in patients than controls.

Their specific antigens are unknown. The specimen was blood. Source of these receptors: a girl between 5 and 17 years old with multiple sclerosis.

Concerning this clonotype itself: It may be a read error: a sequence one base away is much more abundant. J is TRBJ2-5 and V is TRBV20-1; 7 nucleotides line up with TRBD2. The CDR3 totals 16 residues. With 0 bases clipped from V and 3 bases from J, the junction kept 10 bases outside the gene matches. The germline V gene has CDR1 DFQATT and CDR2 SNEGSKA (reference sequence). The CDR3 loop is CSAREAGLAGEETQYF. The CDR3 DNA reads TGCAGTGCTAGAGAAGCGGGTCTGGCGGGGGAAGAGACCCAGTACTTC.

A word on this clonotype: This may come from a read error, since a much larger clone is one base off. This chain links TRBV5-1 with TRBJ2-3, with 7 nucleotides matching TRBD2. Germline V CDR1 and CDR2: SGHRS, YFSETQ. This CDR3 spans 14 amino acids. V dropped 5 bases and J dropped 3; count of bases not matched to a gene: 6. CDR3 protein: CASRANGRTDTQYF. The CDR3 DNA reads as TGCGCCAGCAGGGCTAACGGGAGGACAGATACGCAGTATTTT.

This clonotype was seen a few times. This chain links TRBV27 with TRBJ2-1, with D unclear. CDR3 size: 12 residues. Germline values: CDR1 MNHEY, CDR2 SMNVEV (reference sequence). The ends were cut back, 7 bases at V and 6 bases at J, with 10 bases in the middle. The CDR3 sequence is CASISGINEQFF. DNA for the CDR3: TGTGCCAGCATCTCCGGAATCAATGAGCAGTTCTTC.

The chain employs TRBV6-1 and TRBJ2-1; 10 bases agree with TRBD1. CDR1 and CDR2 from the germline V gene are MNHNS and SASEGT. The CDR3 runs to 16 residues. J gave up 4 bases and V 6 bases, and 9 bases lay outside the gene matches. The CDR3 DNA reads TGTGCCAGCAGGAGACCGGGACAGGGGCCTTACAATGAGCAGTTCTTC. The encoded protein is CASRRPGQGPYNEQFF.

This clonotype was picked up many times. CDR3 DNA: TGTGCCAGCAGTTATAGGGGAACCTACGAGCAGTACTTC. It translates to CASSYRGTYEQYF. V and J are TRBV6-6 and TRBJ2-7; tentative D call: TRBD1 (5 bases). Per the germline V gene, CDR1 is MNHNY and CDR2 is SVGAGI (reference sequence). V gave up 3 bases and J gave up 2 bases, with 8 bases separating them. The CDR3 spans 13 residues.

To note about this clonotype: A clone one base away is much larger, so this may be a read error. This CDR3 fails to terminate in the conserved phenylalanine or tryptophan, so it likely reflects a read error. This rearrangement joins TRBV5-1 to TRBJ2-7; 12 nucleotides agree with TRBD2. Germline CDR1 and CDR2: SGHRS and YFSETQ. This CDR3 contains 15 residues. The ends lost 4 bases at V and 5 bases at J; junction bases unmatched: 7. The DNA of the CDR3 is TGCGCCAGCAGCCCTGGACTAGCGGGAATCAACGAGCAGTACTGC. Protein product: CASSPGLAGINEQYC.

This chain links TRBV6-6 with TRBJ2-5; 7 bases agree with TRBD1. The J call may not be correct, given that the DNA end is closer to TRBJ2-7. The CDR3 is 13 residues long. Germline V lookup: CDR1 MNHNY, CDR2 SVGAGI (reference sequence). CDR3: CASTKGAPHEQYF. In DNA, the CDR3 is TGTGCCAGCACAAAGGGGGCGCCCCACGAGCAGTACTTC.

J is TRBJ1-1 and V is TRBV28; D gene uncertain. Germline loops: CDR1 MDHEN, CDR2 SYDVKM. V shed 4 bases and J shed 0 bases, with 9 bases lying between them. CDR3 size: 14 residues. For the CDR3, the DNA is TGTGCCAGCAGTTCGGACCCCATGAACACTGAAGCTTTCTTT. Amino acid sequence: CASSSDPMNTEAFF.

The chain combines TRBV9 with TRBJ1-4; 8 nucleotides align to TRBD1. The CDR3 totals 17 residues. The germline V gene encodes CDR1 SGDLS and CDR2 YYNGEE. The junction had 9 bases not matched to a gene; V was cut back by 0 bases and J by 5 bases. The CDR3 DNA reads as TGTGCCAGCAGCGTAGCCCTCCTACAGGGGGTGAATGAAAAACTGTTTTTT. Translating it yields CASSVALLQGVNEKLFF.

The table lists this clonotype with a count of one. CDR3 DNA: TGTGCCAGCAGTCCCCCGGGGCTGAACTCGTACTACAATGAGCAGTTCTTC. Its protein is CASSPPGLNSYYNEQFF. The chain employs TRBV12-3 or TRBV12-4 and TRBJ2-1; perhaps D is TRBD1 or TRBD2 (5 bases each). This CDR3 region has 17 residues. The V end was cut by 5 bases, the J end by 3 bases, with 20 bases between.

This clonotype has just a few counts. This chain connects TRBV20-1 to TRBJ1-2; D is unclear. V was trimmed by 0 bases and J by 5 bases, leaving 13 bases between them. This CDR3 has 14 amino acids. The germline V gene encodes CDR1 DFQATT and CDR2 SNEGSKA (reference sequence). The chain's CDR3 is CSARDSTAPYGYTF. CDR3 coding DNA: TGCAGTGCTAGAGATTCGACGGCCCCTTATGGCTACACCTTC.